Shown below are 11 T cell receptor beta chains from a single sample sequenced in a study of blood T cell repertoires in COVID-19 (dated by TCRdb to 2020 to 2022). The library was built by means of the immunoSEQ multiplex PCR assay. The clones in this table, taken by TCRdb from immuneACCESS, are in-frame only. Not every clone is retained; where verified, under half of the shortfall comes from an unresolved V gene, and the cause of the rest is unknown. This sample lists under 250,000 clones; about 78% were detected once. The ten largest clones take up 7.2% of the sample. Material for sequencing was peripheral blood. These receptors all come from a woman aged 70-85 years with acute or convalescent COVID-19.

V is TRBV7-2 and J is TRBJ2-4, with a weak D call TRBD2 (7 bases). CDR1 is SGHTA, CDR2 FQGNSA, per germline. The V gene lost 3 bases and the J gene lost 0 bases, with 12 bases spanning the gap. The CDR3 length is 16 residues. In DNA, the CDR3 is TGTGCCAGCAGCTTTGGGGGGGGCCTAGCCAAAAACATTCAGTACTTC. Translated: CASSFGGGLAKNIQYF.

The gene calls are TRBV10-3 and TRBJ2-2; 9 bases are a match to TRBD1. The CDR3 is made up of 15 amino acids. Trimming cost V 6 bases and J 3 bases; bases outside gene matches: 5. Germline V gene sequence: CDR1 ENHRY, CDR2 SYGVKD. The CDR3 region is CAIRDRGSDTGELFF. CDR3 DNA sequence: TGTGCCATCAGGGACAGGGGATCGGACACCGGGGAGCTGTTTTTT.

A few counts support this clone. This sequence joins TRBV7-9 and TRBJ1-1; D may be TRBD1 (5 bases). Germline V lookup: CDR1 SEHNR, CDR2 FQNEAQ (reference sequence). V dropped 5 bases and J dropped 4 bases, with 11 bases sitting between them. The CDR3 length is 13 residues. The CDR3 region has the DNA TGTGCCAGCAGCGTACGGGGGGTCACTGAAGCTTTCTTT. It is translated as CASSVRGVTEAFF.

This chain connects TRBV4-2 to TRBJ1-2; 10 bases map to TRBD1. CDR1 is LGHNA and CDR2 is YNFKEQ in the germline V gene. Trimming took 2 bases from V and 8 from J; bases not matched to a gene: 5. This CDR3 spans 14 amino acids. The CDR3 nucleotides read TGTGCCAGCAGCCAAAGCGGACAGGGGGAAGGCTACACCTTC. Translating it yields CASSQSGQGEGYTF.

The chain recombines TRBV6-5 with TRBJ1-1; D is unclear. CDR3 length equals 14 residues. V was pared by 5 bases and J by 1 base, with 11 bases between. Looked up from germline, CDR1 is MNHEY and CDR2 is SVGAGI. CDR3 DNA: TGTGCCAGCAGTCCGACTGGTGGGAACACTGAAGCTTTCTTT. Translation gives CASSPTGGNTEAFF.

The chain uses TRBV3-1 (or the pseudogene TRBV3-2) and TRBJ2-4; tentative D call: TRBD2 (6 bases). V lost 4 bases, J lost 3 bases, and 13 bases lay in between. This CDR3 has 15 residues. CDR1 and CDR2 (germline): LGHDT, YNNKEL (reference sequence). CDR3 nucleotides: TGTGCCAGCAGCCGCGGGGATGGGGGCAAAAACATTCAGTACTTC. Its protein product is CASSRGDGGKNIQYF.

V usage is TRBV21-1 and J usage is TRBJ2-3; TRBD1 is the table's D call, not checked against the DNA. TRBV21-1 is marked as a pseudogene. This CDR3 has 16 amino acids. CDR3 residues: CASSKAAGLNTDTQYF. CDR3 bases: TGTGCCAGCAGCAAAGCGGCAGGGCTAAACACAGATACGCAGTATTTT.

A single count supports this clone. The chain employs TRBV7-2 and TRBJ1-3, with a possible D match to TRBD1 (5 bases). V lost 5 bases, J lost 4 bases, and 15 bases lay in between. This CDR3 has 15 residues. Germline lookup yields CDR1 SGHTA and CDR2 FQGNSA. CDR3 region: CASSLLGGMGNTIYF. DNA for the CDR3: TGTGCCAGCAGCCTTCTGGGGGGAATGGGAAACACCATATATTTT.

The chain recombines TRBV27 with TRBJ2-7; 9 bases match TRBD2. CDR3 length: 15 residues. The V gene end was trimmed by 8 bases and the J gene end by 3 bases; junction bases not matched to a gene: 11. Germline-derived CDR1 and CDR2 are MNHEY and SMNVEV (reference sequence). CDR3 in amino acids: CASAIAGVSLYEQYF. CDR3 sequence (DNA): TGTGCCAGCGCTATAGCGGGGGTTTCCCTCTACGAGCAGTACTTC.

This clone was seen just once. The chain combines TRBV15 with TRBJ2-3; D is perhaps TRBD2 (6 bases). The germline V gene has CDR1 LNHNV and CDR2 YYDKDF (reference sequence). V was clipped by 0 bases and J by 2 bases, with 12 bases between them. The CDR3 totals 16 residues. CDR3 region: CATSRDGRGITDTQYF. In DNA, the CDR3 is TGTGCCACCAGCAGAGATGGGCGGGGAATCACAGATACGCAGTATTTT. Together with reference TRBV15 and TRBJ2-3, the CDR3 gives the full variable domain: DAMVIQNPRYQVTQFGKPVTLSCSQTLNHNVMYWYQQKSSQAPKLLFHYYDKDFNNEADTPDNFQSRRPNTSFCFLDIRSPGLGDTAMYLCATSRDGRGITDTQYFGPGTRLTVL.

V is TRBV5-6 and J is TRBJ1-2; a weak D match, TRBD1 (5 bases). Trimming stripped 3 bases from V and 0 bases from J, with 15 bases between. Germline CDR1 SGHDT, CDR2 YYEEEE. The CDR3 contains 16 residues. The CDR3 nucleotides are TGTGCCAGCAGCTCTGGGGCTCCGGGAGCTAACTATGGCTACACCTTC. It codes for CASSSGAPGANYGYTF. Using reference TRBV5-6 and TRBJ1-2 for the parts outside the CDR3, the full variable domain is DAGVTQSPTHLIKTRGQQVTLRCSPKSGHDTVSWYQQALGQGPQFIFQYYEEEERQRGNFPDRFSGHQFPNYSSELNVNALLLGDSALYLCASSSGAPGANYGYTFGSGTRLTVV.